The clone carrying this TCR beta chain has more than one count but fewer than ten. Its antigen is not known. Investigators sought sequencing depths of between 1 in 200,000 and 1 in 1 million T cells. The table came from immunoSEQ multiplex PCR; TCRdb's copy has only in-frame clones and leaves some out. This sample has tens of thousands of clones; 71% occur once, and the top ten carry 16%. Germline-derived CDR1 and CDR2 are SEHNR and FQNEAQ (reference sequence). The CDR3 length is 15 residues. V was cut by 1 base and J by 2 bases, with 11 bases left in between. This specimen belongs to a study of cytotoxic CD8 clonotypes in ibrutinib-treated CLL. Study at large: When averaged across all of the samples, the counts came to approximately 250,000 productive templates and more than 85,000 productive rearrangements.

Points from the study as a whole: Once treatment began, public clonotypes, which were uncommon, contracted or stayed stable.

The clonotype comes from a human donor with chronic lymphocytic leukemia. This chain uses TRBV7-9 with TRBJ1-2, with D tentatively TRBD1 (6 bases). This specimen was PBMCs, taken at disease progression, from a patient treated with ibrutinib. The CDR3 spells CASSLVQGSNYGYTF. The CDR3 coding sequence is TGTGCCAGCAGCTTAGTACAGGGATCCAACTATGGCTACACCTTC.